This is a list of T cell receptor beta chains from one sample in a study of T cell changes during pregnancy in multiple sclerosis. Some clones are missing from TCRdb's copy, which holds only in-frame ones; the method was immunoSEQ multiplex PCR. This sample has approximately 48,000 clones; 94% occur once, and the top ten carry around 5.9%. This specimen consisted of CD8+ T cells from peripheral blood mononuclear cells, obtained before pregnancy. The receptors stem from a female donor with multiple sclerosis, enrolled in a pregnancy study. CDR3s include the opening cysteine and the closing phenylalanine or tryptophan. Fields, in order: V gene, D gene, J gene, clone size, CDR3 length, CDR3 protein, CDR3 DNA. D genes are given only for firm matches. Expanded clones get a size class; other rows say once, few or many, or leave the size out.

>TRBV5-6|.|TRBJ2-3|.|13
CASRATSTDTQYF
TGTGCCAGCAGAGCTACTAGCACAGATACGCAGTATTTT
>TRBV11-2|TRBD1|TRBJ1-1|.|13
CASSFGQGTEAFF
TGTGCCAGCAGCTTCGGACAGGGCACTGAAGCTTTCTTT
>TRBV4-3|TRBD2|TRBJ2-1|.|18
CASSPVTSGGSSYNEQFF
TGCGCCAGCAGCCCCGTGACTAGCGGGGGAAGCTCCTACAATGAGCAGTTCTTC
>TRBV5-3|TRBD2|TRBJ2-1|.|14
CARSSGLAGDQQFF
TGTGCCAGAAGCTCGGGACTAGCGGGAGATCAGCAGTTCTTC
>TRBV28|TRBD1|TRBJ2-1|.|18
CASSFGVIRDRVYNEQFF
TGTGCCAGCAGTTTTGGGGTCATCCGGGACAGGGTCTACAATGAGCAGTTCTTC
>TRBV6-1|.|TRBJ2-3|.|13
CASSPTGVDTQYF
TGTGCCAGCAGTCCGACAGGTGTAGATACGCAGTATTTT
>TRBV19|TRBD2|TRBJ2-1|.|13
CASSIAGGGEQFF
TGTGCCAGTAGTATCGCGGGAGGGGGTGAGCAGTTCTTC
>TRBV7-9|.|TRBJ1-1|.|15
CASSPRGGLGTEAFF
TGTGCCAGCAGCCCCCGAGGGGGTCTTGGCACTGAAGCTTTCTTT
>TRBV6-5|TRBD1|TRBJ1-5|.|13
CASSLQGTQPQHF
TGTGCCAGCAGTCTACAGGGGACGCAGCCCCAGCATTTT
>TRBV9|.|TRBJ1-1|.|15
CASSPSGTWNTEAFF
TGTGCCAGCAGCCCCTCCGGGACATGGAACACTGAAGCTTTCTTT
>TRBV25-1|.|TRBJ2-7|.|13
CASSGRASYEQYF
TGTGCCAGCAGTGGCAGGGCCTCCTACGAGCAGTACTTC
>TRBV30|TRBD2|TRBJ2-7|.|14
CAWSSLAVSYEQYF
TGTGCCTGGAGTTCCCTAGCGGTCTCCTACGAGCAGTACTTC
>TRBV27|TRBD2|TRBJ2-2|once|18
CASSSTQGLAGGPGELFF
TGTGCCAGCAGTTCAACCCAGGGACTAGCGGGAGGACCCGGGGAGCTGTTTTTT
>TRBV30|.|TRBJ2-7|.|15
CAWSSLARGGYEQYF
TGTGCCTGGAGCTCCCTGGCTAGGGGTGGGTACGAGCAGTACTTC
>TRBV10-1|.|TRBJ1-1|.|12
CANPVGNTEAFF
TGCGCCAACCCGGTCGGGAACACTGAAGCTTTCTTT
>TRBV5-6|TRBD1|TRBJ2-7|.|15
CASSLGGGSTYEQYF
TGTGCCAGCAGCTTGGGAGGGGGCTCTACCTACGAGCAGTACTTC
>TRBV12-5|.|TRBJ1-5|.|14
CASANSGEGQPQHF
TGTGCTAGCGCAAATTCAGGGGAGGGCCAGCCCCAGCATTTT
>TRBV7-3|.|TRBJ2-7|once|14
CASPRGYGSYEQYF
TGTGCCAGCCCGAGAGGGTATGGATCCTACGAGCAGTACTTC
>TRBV27|.|TRBJ2-1|.|15
CASSDGGVAYNEQFF
TGTGCCAGCAGCGACGGCGGGGTCGCTTACAATGAGCAGTTCTTC
>TRBV9|TRBD1|TRBJ2-7|.|15
CASSVEAGGPYEQYF
TGTGCCAGCAGCGTAGAGGCAGGGGGCCCCTACGAGCAGTACTTC
>TRBV27|.|TRBJ1-5|.|14
CASSSSVRNQPQHF
TGTGCCAGCAGTTCCAGTGTACGCAATCAGCCCCAGCATTTT
>TRBV5-1|.|TRBJ1-1|.|12
CASSLQGPEAFF
TGCGCCAGCAGCTTACAGGGACCTGAAGCTTTCTTT
>TRBV10-1|TRBD2|TRBJ2-7|once|14
CAGGGQAYTYEQYF
TGCGCCGGCGGGGGGCAGGCCTACACCTACGAGCAGTACTTC
>TRBV4-3|TRBD2|TRBJ2-7|.|15
CASSQDAGGSYEQYF
TGCGCCAGCAGCCAAGACGCGGGAGGTTCCTACGAGCAGTACTTC
>TRBV13|TRBD2|TRBJ2-1|.|17
CASSLGRREGGYNEQFF
TGTGCCAGCAGCTTAGGGAGGCGGGAGGGGGGGTACAATGAGCAGTTCTTC
>TRBV4-3|.|TRBJ2-3|.|14
CASSQDRSGDTQYF
TGCGCCAGCAGCCAAGATCGGTCGGGGGATACGCAGTATTTT
>TRBV4-1|TRBD1|TRBJ2-1|.|17
CASSQLWTGGFYNEQFF
TGCGCCAGCAGCCAACTTTGGACAGGGGGCTTCTACAATGAGCAGTTCTTC
>TRBV19|TRBD2|TRBJ2-3|.|13
CASARGGVDTQYF
TGTGCCAGTGCCCGGGGGGGCGTAGATACGCAGTATTTT
>TRBV28|TRBD1|TRBJ2-1|.|15
CASSFGTGPYNEQFF
TGTGCCAGCAGTTTCGGGACAGGGCCTTACAATGAGCAGTTCTTC
>TRBV6-1|TRBD2|TRBJ2-1|.|15
CASSLREGLGNEQFF
TGTGCCAGCAGTTTGAGGGAGGGCCTGGGGAATGAGCAGTTCTTC
>TRBV5-6|TRBD1|TRBJ1-5|.|14
CASSADRSNQPQHF
TGTGCCAGCAGCGCGGACAGGAGCAATCAGCCCCAGCATTTT
>TRBV27|.|TRBJ1-1|.|13
CASSFTVNTEAFF
TGTGCCAGCAGCTTTACAGTGAACACTGAAGCTTTCTTT
>TRBV28|.|TRBJ2-7|.|13
CASSGGTSYEQYF
TGTGCCAGCAGTGGGGGGACGAGCTACGAGCAGTACTTC
>TRBV27|TRBD1|TRBJ2-1|.|16
CASSLRPGQGGNEQFF
TGTGCCAGCAGTTTAAGGCCGGGACAGGGGGGCAATGAGCAGTTCTTC
>TRBV28|TRBD1|TRBJ2-7|.|14
CASSTRTGGNEQYF
TGTGCCAGCAGTACCCGGACAGGGGGCAACGAGCAGTACTTC
>TRBV5-6|.|TRBJ1-1|.|15
CASSPWGGAGTEAFF
TGTGCCAGCAGCCCCTGGGGGGGCGCTGGCACTGAAGCTTTCTTT
>TRBV27|TRBD1|TRBJ2-3|.|14
CASSFGQGTDTQYF
TGTGCCAGCAGTTTTGGACAGGGTACAGATACGCAGTATTTT
>TRBV29-1|.|TRBJ2-5|.|10
CSVESGTQYF
TGCAGCGTTGAATCAGGGACCCAGTACTTC
>TRBV28|TRBD1|TRBJ2-5|.|14
CASSATGVVETQYF
TGTGCCAGCAGTGCCACAGGGGTGGTAGAGACCCAGTACTTC
>TRBV25-1|TRBD1|TRBJ1-5|.|17
CARLTRGGQNTNQPQHF
TGTGCCAGGTTAACTCGAGGGGGACAGAACACGAATCAGCCCCAGCATTTT
>TRBV7-2|.|TRBJ2-2|.|15
CASSSNRVVSGELFF
TGTGCCAGCAGCTCAAACAGGGTAGTATCCGGGGAGCTGTTTTTT
>TRBV7-9|TRBD1|TRBJ2-7|.|14
CASSPGTGSYEQYF
TGTGCCAGCAGCCCCGGGACAGGATCCTACGAGCAGTACTTC
>TRBV5-8|TRBD2|TRBJ2-7|.|15
CASSRRTSGTYEQYF
TGTGCCAGCAGCCGCCGGACTAGCGGAACCTACGAGCAGTACTTC
>TRBV11-2|TRBD1|TRBJ1-2|.|17
CASSFRTGLPPIYGYTF
TGTGCCAGCAGCTTCCGGACAGGGCTGCCCCCGATCTATGGCTACACCTTC